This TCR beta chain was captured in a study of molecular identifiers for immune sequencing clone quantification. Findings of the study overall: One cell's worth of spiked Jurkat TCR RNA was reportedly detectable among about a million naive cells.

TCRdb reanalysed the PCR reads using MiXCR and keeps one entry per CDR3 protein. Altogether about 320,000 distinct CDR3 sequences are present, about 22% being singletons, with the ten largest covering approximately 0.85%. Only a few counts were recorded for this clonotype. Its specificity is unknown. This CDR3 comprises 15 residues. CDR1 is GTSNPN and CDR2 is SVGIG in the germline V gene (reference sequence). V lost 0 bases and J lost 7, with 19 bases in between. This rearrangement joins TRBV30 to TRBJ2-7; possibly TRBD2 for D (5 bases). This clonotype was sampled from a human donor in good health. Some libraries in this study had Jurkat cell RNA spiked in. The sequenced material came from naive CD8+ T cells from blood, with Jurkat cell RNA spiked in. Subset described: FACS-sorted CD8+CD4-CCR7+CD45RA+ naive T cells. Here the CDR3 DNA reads TGTGCCTGGAGTGTCCGCGGGCCCCCGGCTTTAGAGCAGTACTTC. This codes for CAWSVRGPPALEQYF.